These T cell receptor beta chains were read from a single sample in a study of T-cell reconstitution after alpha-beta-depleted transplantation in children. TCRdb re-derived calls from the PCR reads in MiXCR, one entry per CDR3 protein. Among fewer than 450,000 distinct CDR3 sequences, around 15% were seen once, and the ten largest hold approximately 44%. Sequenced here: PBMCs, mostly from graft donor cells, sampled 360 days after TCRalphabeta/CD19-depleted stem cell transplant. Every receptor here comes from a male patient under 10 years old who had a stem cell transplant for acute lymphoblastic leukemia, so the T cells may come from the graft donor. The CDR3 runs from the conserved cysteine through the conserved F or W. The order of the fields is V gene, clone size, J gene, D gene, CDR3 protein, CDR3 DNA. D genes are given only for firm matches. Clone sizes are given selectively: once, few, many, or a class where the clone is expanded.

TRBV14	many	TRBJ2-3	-	CASSLIGGRTDTQYF	TGTGCCAGCAGCCTTATCGGGGGTCGCACAGATACGCAGTATTTT
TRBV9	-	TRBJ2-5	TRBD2	CASSVAGLNYGETQYF	TGTGCCAGCAGCGTAGCGGGACTAAACTATGGGGAGACCCAGTACTTC
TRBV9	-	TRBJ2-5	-	CASSGASETQYF	TGTGCCAGCAGTGGGGCCTCGGAGACCCAGTACTTC
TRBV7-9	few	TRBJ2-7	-	CASSLGGPWDEQYF	TGTGCCAGCAGCTTAGGAGGGCCTTGGGACGAGCAGTACTTC
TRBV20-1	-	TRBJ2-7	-	CSVSGGWEGLYEQYF	TGCAGTGTGTCAGGGGGGTGGGAGGGCCTTTACGAGCAGTACTTC
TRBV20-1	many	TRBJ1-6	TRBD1	CSARRGTGAGNSPLHF	TGCAGTGCTAGACGGGGGACAGGGGCTGGGAATTCACCCCTCCACTTT
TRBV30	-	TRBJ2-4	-	CAWSGPPKNIQYF	TGTGCCTGGAGTGGGCCTCCCAAAAACATTCAGTACTTC
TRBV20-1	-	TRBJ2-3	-	CSARAVWGDTQYF	TGCAGTGCTAGAGCGGTCTGGGGAGATACGCAGTATTTT
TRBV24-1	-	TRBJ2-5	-	CATSGGETQYF	TGTGCCACCAGTGGGGGGGAGACCCAGTACTTC
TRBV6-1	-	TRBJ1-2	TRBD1	CASSERGHGDGYTF	TGTGCCAGCAGTGAGAGGGGGCACGGCGATGGCTACACCTTC
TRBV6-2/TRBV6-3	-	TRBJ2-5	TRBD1	CASRKTGLETQYF	TGTGCCAGCAGGAAGACAGGGTTAGAGACCCAGTACTTC
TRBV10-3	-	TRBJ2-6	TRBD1	CAISRDRGNGANVLTF	TGTGCCATCAGTCGGGACAGGGGGAATGGGGCCAACGTCCTGACTTTC
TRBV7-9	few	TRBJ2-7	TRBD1	CASSLYRDRGPREQYF	TGTGCCAGCAGCTTATACCGGGACAGGGGGCCGAGGGAGCAGTACTTC
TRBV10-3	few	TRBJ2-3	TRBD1	CATLQGVTDTQYF	TGTGCCACCCTTCAGGGGGTCACAGATACGCAGTATTTT
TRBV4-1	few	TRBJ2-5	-	CASSPRELASDKTQYF	TGCGCCAGCAGCCCCCGGGAGTTGGCTAGCGATAAGACCCAGTACTTC
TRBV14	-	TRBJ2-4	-	CASSPWEGESVENIQYF	TGTGCCAGCAGCCCCTGGGAAGGGGAAAGCGTCGAAAACATTCAGTACTTC
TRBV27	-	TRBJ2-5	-	CASSLWAAGYKETQYF	TGTGCCAGCAGTTTATGGGCTGCAGGATATAAGGAGACCCAGTACTTC
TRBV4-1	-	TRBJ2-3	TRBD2	CASSQPTSRGTQYF	TGCGCCAGCAGCCAACCGACTAGCCGTGGTACGCAGTATTTT
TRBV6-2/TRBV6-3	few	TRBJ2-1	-	CASRGSRLAEQFF	TGTGCCAGCCGGGGCTCTAGGCTCGCTGAGCAGTTCTTC
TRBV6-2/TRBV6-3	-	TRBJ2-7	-	CASSYGTRGTYEQYF	TGTGCCAGCAGTTACGGGACAAGGGGTACCTACGAGCAGTACTTC
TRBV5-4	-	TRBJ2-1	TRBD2	CASSLRIAGVLYNEQFF	TGTGCCAGCAGCTTGCGGATAGCGGGAGTACTTTACAATGAGCAGTTCTTC
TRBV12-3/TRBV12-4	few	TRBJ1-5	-	CASSLWGDRQPQHF	TGTGCCAGCAGTTTATGGGGCGATAGGCAGCCCCAGCATTTT
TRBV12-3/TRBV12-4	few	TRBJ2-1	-	CASSEWRSYNEQFF	TGTGCCAGCAGTGAGTGGCGTTCCTACAATGAGCAGTTCTTC
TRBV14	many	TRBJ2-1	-	CASSSGGNEQFF	TGTGCCAGCAGCTCGGGCGGAAATGAGCAGTTCTTC
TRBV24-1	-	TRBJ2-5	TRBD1	CATSDAAGGETQYF	TGTGCCACCAGTGATGCAGCAGGGGGAGAGACCCAGTACTTC
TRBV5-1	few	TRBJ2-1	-	CASSLVVAGRSSYNEQFF	TGCGCCAGCAGCTTGGTGGTTGCGGGACGGAGCTCCTACAATGAGCAGTTCTTC
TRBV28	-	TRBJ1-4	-	CASSPARGGGEKLFF	TGTGCCAGCAGCCCAGCCAGGGGCGGAGGTGAAAAACTGTTTTTT
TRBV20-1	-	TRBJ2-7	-	CSASNPGSYEQYF	TGCAGTGCTAGCAATCCGGGGTCCTACGAGCAGTACTTC
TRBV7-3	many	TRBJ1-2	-	CASSEGGGYTF	TGTGCCAGCAGCGAGGGAGGTGGCTACACCTTC
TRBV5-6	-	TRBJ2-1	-	CASSPGRREQFF	TGTGCCAGCAGCCCCGGTCGTCGGGAGCAGTTCTTC
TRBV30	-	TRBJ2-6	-	CALSRANVLTF	TGTGCCCTTTCCAGGGCCAACGTCCTGACTTTC
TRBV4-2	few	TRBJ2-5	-	CASSQDLDGWGETQYF	TGTGCCAGCAGCCAAGATTTAGACGGATGGGGAGAGACCCAGTACTTC
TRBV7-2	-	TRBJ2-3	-	CASSLEGVADTQYF	TGTGCCAGCAGCTTAGAGGGCGTTGCAGATACGCAGTATTTT
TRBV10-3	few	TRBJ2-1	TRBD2	CAISDAAGSSNEQFF	TGTGCCATCAGTGATGCAGCGGGAAGCTCCAATGAGCAGTTCTTC
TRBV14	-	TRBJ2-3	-	CASSNGVPLRGTDTQYF	TGTGCCAGCAGCAACGGGGTACCCCTCCGGGGCACAGATACGCAGTATTTT
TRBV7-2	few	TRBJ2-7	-	CASSPRDIPYEQYF	TGTGCCAGCAGCCCGAGGGACATCCCCTACGAGCAGTACTTC
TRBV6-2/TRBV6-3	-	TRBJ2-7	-	CASSYGYRYEQYF	TGTGCCAGCAGTTACGGGTACCGCTACGAGCAGTACTTC
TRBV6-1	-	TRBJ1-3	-	CASSNPYSGNTIYF	TGTGCCAGCAGTAATCCCTACTCTGGAAACACCATATATTTT
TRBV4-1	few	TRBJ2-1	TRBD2	CASSQDWGLADQNEQFF	TGCGCCAGCAGCCAAGACTGGGGACTAGCGGACCAGAATGAGCAGTTCTTC
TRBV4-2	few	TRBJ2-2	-	CASSQVRGEKLFF	TGTGCCAGCAGCCAAGTTAGGGGGGAGAAGCTGTTTTTT
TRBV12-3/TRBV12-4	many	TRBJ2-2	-	CASSLGRWTGELFF	TGTGCCAGCAGTTTAGGGCGGTGGACCGGGGAGCTGTTTTTT
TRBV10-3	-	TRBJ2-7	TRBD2	CAISAGGLSYEQYF	TGTGCCATCAGTGCTGGGGGACTATCCTACGAGCAGTACTTC